The following is a T cell receptor (beta chain) sequence with its context. Seattle enrolled patients during active infection and tracked them longitudinally. These data originate in a study of blood T cell repertoires in COVID-19. Study summary: Donors in the United States, Italy and Spain gave samples during acute or convalescent COVID-19. Nucleic acid was either cDNA or gDNA, and it came from T cells, B-cell-depleted T cells, or PBMCs.

V lost 6 bases and J 3 bases, leaving 9 bases between the germline ends. Germline CDR1 is SGHTA and CDR2 is FQGNSA. This CDR3 spans 13 amino acids. Authors' analysis steps: Amplified reference gene primers provided the basis for estimating nucleated cell counts. Sequencing was performed with immunoSEQ multiplex PCR; in TCRdb, only in-frame clones are kept and a portion is missing. Clone size and V and J calls were adopted from that table, with D and trimming inferred from the DNA. This table holds 200,000 to 300,000 clones, about nine tenths found once. The chain links TRBV7-2 to TRBJ1-5; TRBD1 is a possible D gene (6 bases). Sequenced sample: peripheral blood. The sequence was obtained from a man aged 25 to 45 with COVID-19, enrolled during active disease. The CDR3 reads CASRQGFNQPQHF. The CDR3 region has the DNA TGTGCCAGCAGACAGGGTTTCAATCAGCCCCAGCATTTT. Filled out from reference TRBV7-2 and TRBJ1-5, the complete variable domain reads GAGVSQSPSNKVTEKGKDVELRCDPISGHTALYWYRQSLGQGLEFLIYFQGNSAPDKSGLPSDRFSAERTGGSVSTLTIQRTQQEDSAVYLCASRQGFNQPQHFGDGTRLSIL.